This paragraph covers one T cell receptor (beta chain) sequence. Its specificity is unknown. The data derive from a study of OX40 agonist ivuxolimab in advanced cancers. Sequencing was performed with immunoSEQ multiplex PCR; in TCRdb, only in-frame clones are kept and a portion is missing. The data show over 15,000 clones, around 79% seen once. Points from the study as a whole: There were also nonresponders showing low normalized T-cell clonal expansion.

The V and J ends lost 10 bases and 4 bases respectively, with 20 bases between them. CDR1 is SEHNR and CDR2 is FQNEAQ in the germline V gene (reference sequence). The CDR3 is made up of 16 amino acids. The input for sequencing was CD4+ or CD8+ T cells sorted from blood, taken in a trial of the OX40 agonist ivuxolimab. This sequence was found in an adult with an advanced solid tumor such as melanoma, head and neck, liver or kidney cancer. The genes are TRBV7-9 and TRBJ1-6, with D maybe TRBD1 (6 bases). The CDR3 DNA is TGTGCCACCATCGACAGGCCCCGAGGATATAATTCACCCCTCCACTTT. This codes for CATIDRPRGYNSPLHF.